This is a list of T cell receptor beta chains from one sample in a study of metastatic and nonmetastatic thyroid tumors. MiXCR was used by TCRdb to re-call the PCR reads. Found here are approximately 6,600 clones, 30% to 45% of them singletons; the top ten hold approximately 13%. The sample was adjacent normal tissue. The receptors were gathered from a female donor with papillary thyroid cancer or a benign thyroid nodule (not recorded which). Some clones in this sample may be carry-over from other donors' samples. Each CDR3 is given with its conserved first and last residue. D genes are given only for firm matches. Some rows have no size entry. The others give once, few or many, or a class for an expanded clone.

once	TRBV7-2	-	TRBJ2-7	CASSPLGTVSNEQYF	TGTGCCAGCAGCCCTCTCGGGACGGTCTCGAACGAGCAGTACTTC
-	TRBV30	-	TRBJ1-2	CAWIHGVSRGDNYGYTF	TGTGCCTGGATTCATGGTGTGTCGCGAGGGGACAACTATGGCTACACCTTC
large	TRBV28	-	TRBJ1-5	CASSPGSGPQHF	TGTGCCAGCAGTCCAGGGTCCGGGCCCCAGCATTTT
-	TRBV11-3	-	TRBJ2-7	CASSHRRDEQYF	TGTGCCAGCAGCCACCGCAGGGACGAGCAGTACTTC
few	TRBV11-2	-	TRBJ2-2	CASSPARATNTGELFF	TGTGCCAGCAGCCCAGCCCGGGCCACAAACACCGGGGAGCTGTTTTTT
few	TRBV6-1	-	TRBJ1-2	CASSPRTGGYTF	TGTGCCAGCAGTCCTAGGACCGGAGGCTACACCTTC
-	TRBV12-3/TRBV12-4	-	TRBJ1-3	CASSRTDSGNTIYF	TGTGCCAGCAGTAGGACGGACTCTGGAAACACCATATATTTT
once	TRBV7-9	-	TRBJ2-7	CASSRISYPPDEQYF	TGTGCCAGCAGCCGAATCTCCTACCCACCGGACGAGCAGTACTTC
-	TRBV20-1	-	TRBJ2-7	CSVGSSYEQYF	TGCAGTGTTGGTAGCTCCTACGAGCAGTACTTC
-	TRBV20-1	-	TRBJ2-1	CSARELGARGNEQFF	TGCAGTGCTAGAGAACTCGGGGCCAGGGGCAATGAGCAGTTCTTC
-	TRBV11-1	TRBD1	TRBJ2-3	CASSREQGVPDTQYF	TGTGCCAGCAGTAGGGAACAGGGGGTCCCAGATACGCAGTATTTT
-	TRBV12-3/TRBV12-4	TRBD1	TRBJ2-2	CASRTGGANTGELFF	TGTGCCAGCAGGACAGGGGGCGCGAACACCGGGGAGCTGTTTTTT
-	TRBV5-1	TRBD1	TRBJ2-5	CASSLRQGAWETQYF	TGCGCCAGCAGCTTGCGACAGGGGGCGTGGGAGACCCAGTACTTC
-	TRBV20-1	TRBD2	TRBJ2-1	CSAGGTSGSGEQFF	TGCAGTGCCGGTGGGACTAGCGGGAGCGGTGAGCAGTTCTTC
few	TRBV30	-	TRBJ1-2	CAWSVHYGYTF	TGTGCCTGGAGTGTACACTATGGCTACACCTTC
-	TRBV11-2	TRBD1	TRBJ1-5	CASRQHPGTGIGNQPQHF	TGTGCCAGCAGGCAACATCCCGGGACAGGGATCGGCAATCAGCCCCAGCATTTT
-	TRBV12-3/TRBV12-4	TRBD2	TRBJ2-7	CASSFSGTSYEQCF	TGTGCCAGCAGTTTTAGCGGGACCTCCTACGAGCAGTGCTTC
-	TRBV7-8	TRBD1	TRBJ2-1	CASSATTGGHEQFF	TGTGCCAGCAGCGCTACAACAGGGGGCCATGAGCAGTTCTTC
-	TRBV2	-	TRBJ2-7	CASSGRTEDEQYF	TGTGCCAGCAGTGGAAGGACGGAGGACGAGCAGTACTTC
few	TRBV6-1	TRBD2	TRBJ2-7	CASSALRSGGYEQYF	TGTGCCAGCAGTGCCCTAAGAAGCGGGGGCTACGAGCAGTACTTC
-	TRBV11-3	-	TRBJ1-2	CASSFMGAVASF	TGTGCCAGCAGCTTCATGGGGGCCGTGGCGTCCTTC
-	TRBV7-2	-	TRBJ2-3	CASSLAAHTDTQYF	TGTGCCAGCAGCTTAGCGGCGCACACAGATACGCAGTATTTT
once	TRBV11-1	TRBD2	TRBJ2-1	CASSFRTGGDNEQFF	TGTGCCAGCAGCTTTAGAACGGGGGGAGACAATGAGCAGTTCTTC
once	TRBV20-1	-	TRBJ2-7	CSAIVVGSYEQYF	TGCAGTGCTATTGTCGTGGGTTCCTACGAGCAGTACTTC
medium-sized	TRBV5-8	-	TRBJ2-3	CASSVTLDTQYF	TGTGCCAGCAGCGTGACCCTAGATACGCAGTATTTT
few	TRBV6-1	TRBD1	TRBJ2-1	CASRPRDSVSSSYNEQFF	TGTGCCAGCCGACCCCGGGACAGTGTCTCTAGCTCCTACAATGAGCAGTTCTTC
few	TRBV28	-	TRBJ1-1	CASSFSGRNTEAFF	TGTGCCAGCAGTTTTTCAGGGAGAAACACTGAAGCTTTCTTT
-	TRBV7-6	-	TRBJ1-6	CASSTGPNSPLHF	TGTGCCAGCAGTACAGGGCCAAATTCACCCCTCCACTTT
few	TRBV27	TRBD2	TRBJ2-3	CASSISGRGDTQYF	TGTGCCAGCAGTATTAGCGGGAGAGGGGATACGCAGTATTTT
-	TRBV18	TRBD1	TRBJ2-5	CASSRDRVQETQYF	TGTGCCAGCTCGCGGGACAGGGTGCAAGAGACCCAGTACTTC
-	TRBV20-1	-	TRBJ2-1	CIAVGASARIEQFF	TGCATTGCCGTTGGGGCTAGCGCCAGAATTGAGCAGTTCTTC
-	TRBV20-1	TRBD1	TRBJ2-7	CSARDHRGYEQYF	TGCAGTGCTAGAGATCACAGGGGTTACGAGCAGTACTTC
-	TRBV7-2	TRBD2	TRBJ2-2	CASSEAGGNTGELFF	TGTGCCAGCAGCGAAGCGGGGGGGAACACCGGGGAGCTGTTTTTT
-	TRBV11-2	-	TRBJ2-7	CASSPPGYEQYF	TGTGCCAGCAGCCCGCCCGGCTACGAGCAGTACTTC
-	TRBV13	TRBD2	TRBJ2-3	CASSSSSGGPESTDTQYF	TGTGCCAGCAGCTCTTCTAGCGGGGGGCCGGAAAGCACAGATACGCAGTATTTT
-	TRBV20-1	-	TRBJ2-3	CSASLRAGTDTQYF	TGCAGTGCTAGCTTACGGGCTGGCACAGATACGCAGTATTTT
-	TRBV18	TRBD1	TRBJ2-7	CASSPGQGDTYEQYF	TGTGCCAGCTCGCCGGGACAGGGAGACACCTACGAGCAGTACTTC
few	TRBV6-2/TRBV6-3	-	TRBJ1-5	CASGFWQGYQPQHF	TGTGCCAGCGGTTTCTGGCAGGGATATCAGCCCCAGCATTTT
many	TRBV6-2/TRBV6-3	-	TRBJ2-5	CASTITGFQETQYF	TGTGCCAGCACCATAACAGGGTTCCAAGAGACCCAGTACTTC
-	TRBV6-1	-	TRBJ2-7	CASTQQGNLYEQYF	TGTGCCAGCACCCAACAGGGTAACCTCTACGAGCAGTACTTC
-	TRBV6-5	-	TRBJ2-1	CASSFVRLSSYNEQFF	TGTGCCAGCAGTTTTGTGCGGCTGAGCTCCTACAATGAGCAGTTCTTC
-	TRBV7-8	-	TRBJ2-7	CASSSDGLTSYEQYF	TGTGCCAGCAGCTCCGACGGGCTAACTAGCTACGAGCAGTACTTC
-	TRBV6-2/TRBV6-3	-	TRBJ2-7	CASSPFPVGGWSEQYF	TGTGCCAGCAGCCCGTTTCCAGTTGGGGGGTGGTCCGAGCAGTACTTC
-	TRBV20-1	-	TRBJ2-1	CSASGQALHEQFF	TGCAGTGCTAGTGGTCAGGCGTTACATGAGCAGTTCTTC
-	TRBV6-1	-	TRBJ1-2	CASSRAGRQWGYTF	TGTGCCAGCAGCCGGGCGGGCAGGCAGTGGGGCTACACCTTC
once	TRBV19	TRBD1	TRBJ1-1	CASSRMRGQGLNTEAFF	TGTGCCAGTAGCCGGATGAGAGGACAGGGGCTGAACACTGAAGCTTTCTTT
-	TRBV2	-	TRBJ2-7	CASSTHLGLDSHEQYF	TGTGCCAGCAGTACCCACTTGGGGCTAGACTCCCACGAGCAGTACTTC